Shown below are 7 T cell receptor beta chains from a single sample sequenced in a study of cytomegalovirus exposure and HLA in healthy donors. 60 Vbeta and 13 Jbeta primers were used in PCR. Using immunoSEQ multiplex PCR, the repertoire was profiled, and TCRdb retains in-frame clones only, with some absent. In the table there are about 160,000 clones, 75% of which are singletons. The material sequenced was PBMCs. The receptors were gathered from a woman between 50 and 59 years old in good health and CMV-seropositive.

This clone was observed a few times. The chain combines TRBV7-8 with TRBJ2-5; TRBD2 matches at 11 bases. CDR3 length: 17 amino acids. The V gene's germline CDR1 is SGHVS and CDR2 FQNEAQ. V dropped 5 bases and J dropped 1; count of bases not matched to a gene: 9. The CDR3 protein is CASSLLLAGVIQETQYF. As DNA, the CDR3 is TGTGCCAGCAGCCTATTACTAGCGGGGGTGATCCAAGAGACCCAGTACTTC.

J is TRBJ1-2 and V is TRBV5-8; TRBD1 aligns across 7 bases. The V gene's germline CDR1 is SGHTS and CDR2 YDEGEE. The CDR3 length is 14 residues. V gave up 2 bases and J gave up 4 bases; unmatched junction bases: 5. In DNA, the CDR3 is TGTGCCAGCAGCTTACGCAGGGGGTCCTATGGCTACACCTTC. This encodes CASSLRRGSYGYTF.

This clone was counted a few times. The gene calls are TRBV7-3 and TRBJ2-5; 10 positions match TRBD2. This CDR3 is 15 amino acids long. V gave up 1 base and J gave up 5 bases; unmatched junction bases: 4. Germline V gene data show CDR1 as SGHTA and CDR2 as FQGTGA. CDR3 in amino acids: CASSLISGGAETQYF. DNA for the CDR3: TGTGCCAGCAGCTTAATAAGCGGGGGGGCTGAGACCCAGTACTTC.

This rearrangement joins TRBV27 to TRBJ1-1; 10 bases are shared with TRBD1. CDR3 length: 14 amino acids. The germline gives CDR1 MNHEY, CDR2 SMNVEV (reference sequence). V dropped 5 bases and J dropped 4; count of bases not matched to a gene: 4. The CDR3 region is CASSRQGASTEAFF. The CDR3 DNA reads as TGTGCCAGCAGTAGACAGGGGGCCTCCACTGAAGCTTTCTTT.

This chain joins TRBV4-2 and TRBJ1-6; TRBD1 matches at 10 bases. V lost 4 bases and J lost 7; bases outside the gene matches: 19. The CDR3 spans 20 residues. Germline V gene sequence: CDR1 LGHNA, CDR2 YNFKEQ. CDR3 region: CASSPSVPGQGSGSNSPLHF. The CDR3 DNA reads TGTGCCAGCAGCCCCTCCGTCCCGGGACAGGGGTCGGGGAGCAATTCACCCCTCCACTTT.

This clone was recorded a few times. The rearrangement uses TRBV11-2 and TRBJ1-3; 9 bases are a match to TRBD1. The V and J ends lost 1 base and 3 bases, in that order; junction bases with no gene match: 1. The CDR3 extends over 15 amino acids. CDR1 is SGHAT, CDR2 FQNNGV, per germline. The CDR3, as DNA: TGTGCCAGCAGCTTAGGGACAGGGGTTGGAAACACCATATATTTT. Its protein product is CASSLGTGVGNTIYF.

The chain is built from TRBV5-6 and TRBJ2-5; a possible D gene is TRBD2 (7 bases). The J call may be in error: the DNA end matches TRBJ2-7 better. The CDR3 sequence is 15 residues long. Looked up from germline, CDR1 is SGHDT and CDR2 is YYEEEE. CDR3 sequence: CASSLGRGHSYEQYF. CDR3 DNA: TGTGCCAGCAGCTTGGGGCGGGGGCACTCCTACGAGCAGTACTTC.